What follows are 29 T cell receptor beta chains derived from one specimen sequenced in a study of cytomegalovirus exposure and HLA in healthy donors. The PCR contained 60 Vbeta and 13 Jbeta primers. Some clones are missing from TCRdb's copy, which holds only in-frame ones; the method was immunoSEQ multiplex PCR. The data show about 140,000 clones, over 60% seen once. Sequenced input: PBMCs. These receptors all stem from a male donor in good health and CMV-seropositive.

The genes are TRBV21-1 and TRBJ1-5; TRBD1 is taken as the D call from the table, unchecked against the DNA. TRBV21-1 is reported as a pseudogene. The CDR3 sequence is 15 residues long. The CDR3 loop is CASSNSGTLGQPQHF. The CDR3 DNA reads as TGTGCCAGCAGCAATTCTGGGACACTAGGTCAGCCCCAGCATTTT.

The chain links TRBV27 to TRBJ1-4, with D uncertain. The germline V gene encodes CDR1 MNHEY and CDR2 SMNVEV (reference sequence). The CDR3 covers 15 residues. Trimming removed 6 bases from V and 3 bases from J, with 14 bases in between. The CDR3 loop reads CASSRLPPANEKLFF. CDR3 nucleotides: TGTGCCAGCAGCCGACTGCCCCCGGCTAATGAAAAACTGTTTTTT. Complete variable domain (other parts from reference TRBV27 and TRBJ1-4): EAQVTQNPRYLITVTGKKLTVTCSQNMNHEYMSWYRQDPGLGLRQIYYSMNVEVTDKGDVPEGYKVSRKEKRNFPLILESPSPNQTSLYFCASSRLPPANEKLFFGSGTQLSVL.

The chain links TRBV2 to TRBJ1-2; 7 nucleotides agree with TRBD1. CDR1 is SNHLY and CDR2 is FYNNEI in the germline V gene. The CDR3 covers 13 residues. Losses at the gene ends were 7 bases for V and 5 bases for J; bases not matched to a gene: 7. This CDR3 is CASNRDRTYGYTF. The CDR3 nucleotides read TGTGCCAGCAATCGGGACAGAACTTATGGCTACACCTTC.

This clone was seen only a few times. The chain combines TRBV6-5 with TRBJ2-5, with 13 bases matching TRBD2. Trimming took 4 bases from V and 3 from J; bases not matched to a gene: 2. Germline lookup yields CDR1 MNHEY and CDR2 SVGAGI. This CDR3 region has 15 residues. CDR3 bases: TGTGCCAGCAGTTTGGGACTAGCGGGAAAAGAGACCCAGTACTTC. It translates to CASSLGLAGKETQYF.

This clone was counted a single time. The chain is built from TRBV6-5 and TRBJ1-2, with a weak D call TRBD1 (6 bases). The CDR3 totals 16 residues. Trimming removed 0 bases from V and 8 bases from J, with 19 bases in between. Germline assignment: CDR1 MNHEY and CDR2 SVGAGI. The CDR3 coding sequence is TGTGCCAGCAGTTACTCGAGGCGACAGGTGACCTCCGGCTACACCTTC. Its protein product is CASSYSRRQVTSGYTF.

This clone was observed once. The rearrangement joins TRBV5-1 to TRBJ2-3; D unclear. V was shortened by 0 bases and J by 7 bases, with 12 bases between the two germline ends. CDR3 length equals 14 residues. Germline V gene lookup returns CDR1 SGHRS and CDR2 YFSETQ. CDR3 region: CASSLVQAQYTQYF. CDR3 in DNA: TGCGCCAGCAGCTTGGTCCAGGCCCAATATACGCAGTATTTT.

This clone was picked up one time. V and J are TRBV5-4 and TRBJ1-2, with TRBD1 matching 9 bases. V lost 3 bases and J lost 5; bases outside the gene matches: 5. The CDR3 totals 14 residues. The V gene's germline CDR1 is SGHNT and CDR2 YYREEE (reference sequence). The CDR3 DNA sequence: TGTGCCAGCAGCTGGGACAGGGTTGGGTATGGCTACACCTTC. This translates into CASSWDRVGYGYTF.

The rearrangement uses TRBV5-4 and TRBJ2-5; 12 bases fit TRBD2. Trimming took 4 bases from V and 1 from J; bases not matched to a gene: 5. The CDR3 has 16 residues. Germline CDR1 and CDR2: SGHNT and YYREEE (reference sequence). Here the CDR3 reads CASSKRLAGVQETQYF. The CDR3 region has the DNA TGTGCCAGCAGCAAACGACTAGCGGGGGTCCAAGAGACCCAGTACTTC.

CDR3 loop: CASSSWDRGISEAFF. CDR3 DNA sequence: TGTGCCAGCAGTTCCTGGGACAGGGGGATATCGGAAGCTTTCTTT. This chain links TRBV6-5 with TRBJ1-1; 11 positions match TRBD1. The junction had 9 bases not matched to a gene; V was cut back by 4 bases and J by 8 bases. Germline CDR1 reads MNHEY; CDR2 reads SVGAGI. The CDR3 runs 15 residues.

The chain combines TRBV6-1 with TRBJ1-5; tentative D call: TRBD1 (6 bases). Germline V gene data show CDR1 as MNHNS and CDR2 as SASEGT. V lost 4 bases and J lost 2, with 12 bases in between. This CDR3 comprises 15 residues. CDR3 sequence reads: CASSAPGVGNQPQHF. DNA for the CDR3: TGTGCCAGCAGTGCCCCAGGGGTTGGCAATCAGCCCCAGCATTTT.

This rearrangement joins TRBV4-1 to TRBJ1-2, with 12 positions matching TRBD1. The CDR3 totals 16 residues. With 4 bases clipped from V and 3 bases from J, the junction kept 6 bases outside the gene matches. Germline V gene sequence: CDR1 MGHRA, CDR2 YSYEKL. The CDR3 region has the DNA TGCGCCAGCAGCCCGGGACAGGGGGCTGTGTACTATGGCTACACCTTC. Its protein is CASSPGQGAVYYGYTF.

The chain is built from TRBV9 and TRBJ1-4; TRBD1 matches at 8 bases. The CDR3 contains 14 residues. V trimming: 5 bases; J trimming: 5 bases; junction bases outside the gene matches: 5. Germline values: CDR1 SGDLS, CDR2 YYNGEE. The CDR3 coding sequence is TGTGCCAGCAGTTTCGGACAGGGAAATGAAAAACTGTTTTTT. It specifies CASSFGQGNEKLFF.

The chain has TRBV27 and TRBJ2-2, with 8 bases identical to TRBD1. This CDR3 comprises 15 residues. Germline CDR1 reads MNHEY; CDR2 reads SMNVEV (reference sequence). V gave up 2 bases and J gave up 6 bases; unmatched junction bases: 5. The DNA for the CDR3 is TGTGCCAGCAGTTTAGGGGGCAGGGGGCCCGGGGAGCTGTTTTTT. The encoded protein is CASSLGGRGPGELFF.

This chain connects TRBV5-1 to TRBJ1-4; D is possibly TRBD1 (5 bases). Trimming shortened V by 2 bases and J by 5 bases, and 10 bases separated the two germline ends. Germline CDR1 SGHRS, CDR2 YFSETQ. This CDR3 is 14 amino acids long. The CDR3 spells CASSFMGGNEKLFF. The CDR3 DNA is TGCGCCAGCAGCTTCATGGGGGGGAATGAAAAACTGTTTTTT.

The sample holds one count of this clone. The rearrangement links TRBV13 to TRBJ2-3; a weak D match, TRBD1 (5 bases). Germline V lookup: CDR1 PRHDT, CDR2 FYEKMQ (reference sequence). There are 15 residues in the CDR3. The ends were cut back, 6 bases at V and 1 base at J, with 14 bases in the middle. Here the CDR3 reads CASSSKGWGTDTQYF. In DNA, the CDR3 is TGTGCCAGCAGTTCAAAGGGGTGGGGCACAGATACGCAGTATTTT.

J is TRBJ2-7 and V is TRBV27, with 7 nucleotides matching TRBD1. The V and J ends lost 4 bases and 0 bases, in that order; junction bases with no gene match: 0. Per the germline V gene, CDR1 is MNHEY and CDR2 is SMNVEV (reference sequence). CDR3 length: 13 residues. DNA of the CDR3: TGTGCCAGCAGTTACAGGGGCTCCTACGAGCAGTACTTC. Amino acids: CASSYRGSYEQYF.

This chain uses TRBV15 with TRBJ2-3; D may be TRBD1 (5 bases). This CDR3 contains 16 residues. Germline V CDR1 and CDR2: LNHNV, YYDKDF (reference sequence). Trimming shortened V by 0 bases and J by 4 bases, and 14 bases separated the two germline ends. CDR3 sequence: CATSRETGMGPDTQYF. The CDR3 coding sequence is TGTGCCACCAGCAGAGAAACTGGGATGGGGCCAGATACGCAGTATTTT.

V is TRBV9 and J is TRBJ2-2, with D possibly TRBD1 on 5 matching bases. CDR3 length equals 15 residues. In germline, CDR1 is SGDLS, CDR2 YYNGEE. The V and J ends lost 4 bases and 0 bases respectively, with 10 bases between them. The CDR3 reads CASSRTTTNTGELFF. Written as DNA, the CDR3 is TGTGCCAGCAGCCGGACAACGACGAACACCGGGGAGCTGTTTTTT.

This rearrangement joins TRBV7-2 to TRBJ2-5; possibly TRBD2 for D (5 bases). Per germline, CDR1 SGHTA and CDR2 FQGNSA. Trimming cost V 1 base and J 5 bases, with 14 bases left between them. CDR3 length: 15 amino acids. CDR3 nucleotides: TGTGCCAGCAGCTTAGAGTTACGAGGGTTCGAGACCCAGTACTTC. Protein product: CASSLELRGFETQYF.

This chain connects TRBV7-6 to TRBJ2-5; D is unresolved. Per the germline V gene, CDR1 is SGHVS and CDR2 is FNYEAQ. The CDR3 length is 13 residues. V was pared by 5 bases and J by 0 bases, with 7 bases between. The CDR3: CASSRENQETQYF. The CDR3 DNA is TGTGCCAGCAGCAGAGAAAACCAAGAGACCCAGTACTTC.

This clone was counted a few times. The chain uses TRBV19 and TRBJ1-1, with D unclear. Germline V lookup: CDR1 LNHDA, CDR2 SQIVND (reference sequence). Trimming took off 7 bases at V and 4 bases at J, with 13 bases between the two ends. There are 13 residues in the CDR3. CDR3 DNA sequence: TGTGCCAGTAACCCCCAGGTCGGCACTGAAGCTTTCTTT. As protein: CASNPQVGTEAFF.

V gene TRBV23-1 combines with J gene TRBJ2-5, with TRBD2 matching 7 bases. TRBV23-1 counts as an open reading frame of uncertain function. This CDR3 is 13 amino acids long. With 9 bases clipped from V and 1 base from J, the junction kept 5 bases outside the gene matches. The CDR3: CARGGRPQETQYF. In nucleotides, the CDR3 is TGCGCCAGGGGGGGGAGACCCCAAGAGACCCAGTACTTC.

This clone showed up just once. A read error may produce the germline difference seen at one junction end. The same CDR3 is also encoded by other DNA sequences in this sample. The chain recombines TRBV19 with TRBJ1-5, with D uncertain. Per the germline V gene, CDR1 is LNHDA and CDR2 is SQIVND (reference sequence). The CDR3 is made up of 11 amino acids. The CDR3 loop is CASQCGTDDNF. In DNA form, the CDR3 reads TGTGCCAGCCAATGTGGAACAGACGACAATTTT.

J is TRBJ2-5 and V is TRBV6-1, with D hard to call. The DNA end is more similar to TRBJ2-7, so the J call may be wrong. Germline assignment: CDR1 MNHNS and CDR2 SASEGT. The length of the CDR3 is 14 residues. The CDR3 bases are TGTGCCAGCAGTGAAGCGAGGCTGCGCTACGAGCAGTACTTC. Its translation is CASSEARLRYEQYF.

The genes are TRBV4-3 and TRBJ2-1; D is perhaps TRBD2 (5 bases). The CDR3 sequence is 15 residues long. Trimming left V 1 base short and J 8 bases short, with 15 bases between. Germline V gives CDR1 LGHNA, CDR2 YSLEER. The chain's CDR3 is CASSQGSIALDEQFF. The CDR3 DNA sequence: TGCGCCAGCAGCCAAGGGTCCATAGCGCTGGATGAGCAGTTCTTC.

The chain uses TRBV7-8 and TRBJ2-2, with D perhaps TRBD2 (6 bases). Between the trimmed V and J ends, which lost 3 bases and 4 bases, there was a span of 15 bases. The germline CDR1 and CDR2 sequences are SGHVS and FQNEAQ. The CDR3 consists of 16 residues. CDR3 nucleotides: TGTGCCAGCAGCTTCGAGCGACTAGACTTCACCGGGGAGCTGTTTTTT. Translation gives CASSFERLDFTGELFF.

CDR3 sequence: CASKVRQGAAYEQYF. CDR3 coding DNA: TGTGCCAGCAAAGTACGACAGGGGGCGGCCTACGAGCAGTACTTC. The chain uses TRBV27 and TRBJ2-7; 10 bases align to TRBD1. CDR1 and CDR2 from the germline V gene are MNHEY and SMNVEV (reference sequence). The V gene end was trimmed by 7 bases and the J gene end by 2 bases; junction bases not matched to a gene: 8. CDR3 length: 15 residues.

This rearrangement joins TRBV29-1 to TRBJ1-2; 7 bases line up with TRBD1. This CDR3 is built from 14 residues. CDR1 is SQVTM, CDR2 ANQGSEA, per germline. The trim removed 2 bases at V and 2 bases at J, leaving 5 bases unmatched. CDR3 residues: CSVESGGGNYGYTF. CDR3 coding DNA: TGCAGCGTTGAATCAGGGGGAGGCAACTATGGCTACACCTTC.

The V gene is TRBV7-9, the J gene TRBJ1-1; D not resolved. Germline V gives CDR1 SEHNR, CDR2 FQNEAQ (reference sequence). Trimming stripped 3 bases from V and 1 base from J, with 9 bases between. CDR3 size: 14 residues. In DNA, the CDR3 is TGTGCCAGCAGCTTCGACTCAAGGAACACTGAAGCTTTCTTT. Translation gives CASSFDSRNTEAFF.